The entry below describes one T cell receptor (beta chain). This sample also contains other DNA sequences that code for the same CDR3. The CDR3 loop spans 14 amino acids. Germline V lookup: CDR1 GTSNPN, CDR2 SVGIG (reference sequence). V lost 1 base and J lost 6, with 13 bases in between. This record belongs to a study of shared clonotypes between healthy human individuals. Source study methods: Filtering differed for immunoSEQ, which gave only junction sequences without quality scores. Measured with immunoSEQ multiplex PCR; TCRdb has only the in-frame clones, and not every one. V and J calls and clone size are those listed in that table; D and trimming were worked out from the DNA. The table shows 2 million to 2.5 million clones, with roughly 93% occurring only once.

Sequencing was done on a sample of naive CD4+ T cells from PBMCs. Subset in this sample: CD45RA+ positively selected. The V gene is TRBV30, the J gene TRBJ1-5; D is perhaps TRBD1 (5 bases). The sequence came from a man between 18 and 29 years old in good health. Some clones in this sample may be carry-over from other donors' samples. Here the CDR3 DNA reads TGTGCCTGGAGTGGGGGCGGGGGGGGTCAGCCCCAGCATTTT. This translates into CAWSGGGGGQPQHF.